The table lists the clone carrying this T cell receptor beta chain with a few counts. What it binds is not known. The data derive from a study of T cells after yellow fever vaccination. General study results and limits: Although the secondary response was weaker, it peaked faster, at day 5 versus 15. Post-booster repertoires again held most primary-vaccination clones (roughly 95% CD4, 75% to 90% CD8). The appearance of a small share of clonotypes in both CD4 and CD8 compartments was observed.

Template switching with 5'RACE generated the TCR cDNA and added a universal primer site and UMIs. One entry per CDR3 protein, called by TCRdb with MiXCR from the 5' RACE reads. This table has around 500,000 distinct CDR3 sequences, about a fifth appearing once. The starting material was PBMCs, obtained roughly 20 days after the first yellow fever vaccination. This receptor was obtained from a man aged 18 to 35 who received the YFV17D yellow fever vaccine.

DNA of the CDR3: TGTGCCAGCAGTTTTAGTGCGGGTCGGCAGTTCTTC. Protein: CASSFSAGRQFF. This rearrangement joins TRBV28 to TRBJ2-1, with a possible D match to TRBD2 (5 bases). Between the trimmed V and J ends, which lost 3 bases and 12 bases, there was a span of 12 bases. CDR3 size: 12 residues. Germline V CDR1 and CDR2: MDHEN, SYDVKM. Drawing the rest from reference TRBV28 and TRBJ2-1, the complete variable domain is DVKVTQSSRYLVKRTGEKVFLECVQDMDHENMFWYRQDPGLGLRLIYFSYDVKMKEKGDIPEGYSVSREKKERFSLILESASTNQTSMYLCASSFSAGRQFFGPGTRLTVL.